These 14 T cell receptor beta chains came from one sample sequenced in a study of blood T cell repertoires in COVID-19. The assay was immunoSEQ multiplex PCR, and TCRdb's table has in-frame clones only and misses some. Among about 470,000 clones listed, around 90% were seen once. Sequences were obtained from PBMCs or T cells enriched from blood (not recorded which). The receptors derive from a woman aged 18-29 years who had recovered from COVID-19.

The genes are TRBV4-1 and TRBJ1-5, with D possibly being TRBD1 (6 bases). V gave up 3 bases and J gave up 6 bases, with 18 bases separating them. Germline V CDR1 and CDR2: MGHRA, YSYEKL. CDR3 length: 16 amino acids. CDR3 coding DNA: TGCGCCAGCAGCCAGAGCAGTTACAGGGAAGGTCAGCCCCAGCATTTT. Translated: CASSQSSYREGQPQHF.

This clone was recorded only once. The rearrangement links TRBV4-2 to TRBJ2-5; D might be TRBD2 (7 bases). V shed 2 bases and J shed 4 bases, with 14 bases lying between them. Per germline, CDR1 LGHNA and CDR2 YNFKEQ. The CDR3 has 15 amino acids. The CDR3 region is CASSQKRGARETQYF. The CDR3 bases are TGTGCCAGCAGCCAAAAACGGGGGGCCCGAGAGACCCAGTACTTC.

The chain carries TRBV7-2 and TRBJ1-4; D may be TRBD1 (6 bases). CDR1 SGHTA and CDR2 FQGNSA come from the germline V gene. V gave up 4 bases and J gave up 6 bases, with 12 bases separating them. This CDR3 has 14 residues. The DNA of the CDR3 is TGTGCCAGCAGCTCCGCCGCAGGGGATGAAAAACTGTTTTTT. Translating it yields CASSSAAGDEKLFF. The full variable domain, rest sourced from reference TRBV7-2 and TRBJ1-4, is GAGVSQSPSNKVTEKGKDVELRCDPISGHTALYWYRQSLGQGLEFLIYFQGNSAPDKSGLPSDRFSAERTGGSVSTLTIQRTQQEDSAVYLCASSSAAGDEKLFFGSGTQLSVL.

DNA for the CDR3: TGTGCCAGCAGTTTATCTGTCGGGAGTTCGTCCCTCCACTTT. Amino acids: CASSLSVGSSSLHF. The chain is built from TRBV27 and TRBJ1-6; no clear D. CDR1 is MNHEY and CDR2 is SMNVEV in the germline V gene (reference sequence). V was cut by 0 bases and J by 14 bases, with 14 bases left in between. The CDR3 runs to 14 residues.

V gene TRBV6-5 combines with J gene TRBJ1-1; tentative D call: TRBD1 (5 bases). This CDR3 has 14 amino acids. CDR1 is MNHEY, CDR2 SVGAGI, per germline. Trimming took off 7 bases at V and 4 bases at J, with 16 bases between the two ends. The DNA of the CDR3 is TGTGCCAGCACCTCGGGGGTATGGGGCACTGAAGCTTTCTTT. Amino acid sequence: CASTSGVWGTEAFF.

The chain recombines TRBV5-8 with TRBJ1-1; 8 bases align to TRBD1. Germline trimming cut 3 bases from V and 9 bases from J; bases unmatched to any gene: 10. Germline values: CDR1 SGHTS, CDR2 YDEGEE. This CDR3 contains 14 residues. The CDR3, as DNA: TGTGCCAGCAGCTCGGGACAGGTCCAGGTTCAAGCTTTCTTT. Its protein product is CASSSGQVQVQAFF. The variable domain in full, with the rest retrieved from reference TRBV5-8 and TRBJ1-1, is EAGVTQSPTHLIKTRGQQATLRCSPISGHTSVYWYQQALGLGLQFLLWYDEGEERNRGNFPPRFSGRQFPNYSSELNVNALELEDSALYLCASSSGQVQVQAFFGQGTRLTVV.

The gene calls are TRBV12-3 or TRBV12-4 and TRBJ2-5, with D maybe TRBD2 (6 bases). Trimming stripped 6 bases from V and 7 bases from J, with 12 bases between. This CDR3 is built from 12 residues. The CDR3 DNA is TGTGCCAGCAGGGGGACTGGGGGGACCCAGTACTTC. It yields the protein CASRGTGGTQYF.

This clone was seen only once. The rearrangement links TRBV2 to TRBJ1-6; TRBD1 aligns across 9 bases. The CDR3 totals 15 residues. The germline V gene has CDR1 SNHLY and CDR2 FYNNEI. V lost 6 bases and J lost 10; bases outside the gene matches: 10. The CDR3 region is CASREQGALPSPLHF. Written as DNA, the CDR3 is TGTGCCAGCAGGGAACAGGGGGCACTCCCGTCACCCCTCCACTTT.

This chain joins TRBV30 and TRBJ2-7, with 7 nucleotides matching TRBD1. The length of the CDR3 is 16 residues. The J segment lost 0 bases and the V segment lost 1 base, leaving 9 bases of the junction unmatched. Germline CDR1 is GTSNPN and CDR2 is SVGIG (reference sequence). CDR3 sequence (DNA): TGTGCCTGGAGTGCGGGACAGACTTACTTCTCCTACGAGCAGTACTTC. This sequence encodes CAWSAGQTYFSYEQYF.

V and J are TRBV18 and TRBJ2-2; D not resolved. The V and J ends lost 6 bases and 1 base respectively, with 15 bases between them. The V gene's germline CDR1 is KGHSH and CDR2 LQKENI. This CDR3 spans 16 amino acids. CDR3 sequence reads: CASSPQAEVNTGELFF. For the CDR3, the DNA is TGTGCCAGCTCCCCCCAAGCTGAAGTGAACACCGGGGAGCTGTTTTTT. Together with reference TRBV18 and TRBJ2-2, the CDR3 gives the full variable domain: NAGVMQNPRHLVRRRGQEARLRCSPMKGHSHVYWYRQLPEEGLKFMVYLQKENIIDESGMPKERFSAEFPKEGPSILRIQQVVRGDSAAYFCASSPQAEVNTGELFFGEGSRLTVL.

The chain uses TRBV5-4 and TRBJ2-1; no definite D call. Germline loops: CDR1 SGHNT, CDR2 YYREEE (reference sequence). This CDR3 has 13 amino acids. V lost 6 bases to trimming and J lost 7 bases, with 14 bases between them. In DNA form, the CDR3 reads TGTGCCAGCACCACTGGGCCAGCTAATGAGCAGTTCTTC. It yields the protein CASTTGPANEQFF. The whole variable domain, filled in from reference TRBV5-4 and TRBJ2-1, reads ETGVTQSPTHLIKTRGQQVTLRCSSQSGHNTVSWYQQALGQGPQFIFQYYREEENGRGNFPPRFSGLQFPNYSSELNVNALELDDSALYLCASTTGPANEQFFGPGTRLTVL.

V usage is TRBV18 and J usage is TRBJ2-7; 11 bases fit TRBD2. With V trimmed by 2 bases and J by 3 bases, 3 bases remained unmatched. The germline V gene has CDR1 KGHSH and CDR2 LQKENI. This CDR3 is 15 amino acids long. The CDR3 DNA reads as TGTGCCAGCTCACCAATCCTAGCGGGGGGCTACGAGCAGTACTTC. This encodes CASSPILAGGYEQYF.

The CDR3 nucleotides read TGTGCCAGTAGTACAGGCCAGGGGTGGCAGCCCCAGCATTTT. This encodes CASSTGQGWQPQHF. The chain has TRBV19 and TRBJ1-5, with a tentative D call TRBD1 (6 bases). This CDR3 has 14 residues. Germline V gene lookup returns CDR1 LNHDA and CDR2 SQIVND (reference sequence). Trimming pared 4 bases from V and 7 bases from J, leaving 14 bases between. Looking up the rest from reference TRBV19 and TRBJ1-5 gives the full variable domain: DGGITQSPKYLFRKEGQNVTLSCEQNLNHDAMYWYRQDPGQGLRLIYYSQIVNDFQKGDIAEGYSVSREKKESFPLTVTSAQKNPTAFYLCASSTGQGWQPQHFGDGTRLSIL.

CDR3 sequence: CASRLDADRAGYTF. The DNA for the CDR3 is TGCGCCAGCAGACTGGATGCGGACAGGGCCGGCTACACCTTC. The gene calls are TRBV5-1 and TRBJ1-2; 8 nucleotides agree with TRBD1. Losses at the gene ends were 5 bases for V and 8 bases for J; bases not matched to a gene: 11. The germline CDR1 and CDR2 sequences are SGHRS and YFSETQ. This CDR3 spans 14 amino acids.